This TCR beta chain was sequenced for a study of blood T cell repertoires in COVID-19. Across the whole study: The cDNA or gDNA used as material had been derived from T cells, B-cell-depleted T cells, or PBMCs.

Germline CDR1 MNHEY, CDR2 SMNVEV (reference sequence). V lost 6 bases, J lost 8 bases, and 10 bases stayed unmatched. The CDR3 consists of 14 residues. As handled by the study authors: Estimated nucleated cell counts came from reference gene primer amplification. Libraries were prepared by immunoSEQ multiplex PCR; TCRdb keeps only in-frame clonotypes and omits some of them. D and trimming were read from the DNA, whereas the V and J calls and clone size are those reported in that table. The sample includes under 35,000 clones, 75% to 85% of them seen just once. The chain couples TRBV27 to TRBJ1-1; 9 bases are a match to TRBD1. The clonotype originates from a man aged 65 to 85 with active COVID-19. Sequenced input: peripheral blood. The CDR3 DNA follows: TGTGCCAGCAGCCGACGGGACAGGGTAGCCGAAGCTTTCTTT. This translates into CASSRRDRVAEAFF.